This T cell receptor (beta chain) appears in the sequencing data of a study of T-cell memory formation after mild COVID-19. The wider study: Across donors, TCR clusters were largely donor specific.

The CDR3 has 12 amino acids. V dropped 6 bases and J dropped 4 bases, with 10 bases sitting between them. On this clonotype: The antigen remains undetermined.

TCRalpha and TCRbeta libraries used 5'RACE with constant-segment primers and UMIs. TCRdb called the 5' RACE reads again in MiXCR, with one record for every CDR3 protein. The profile shows around 200,000 distinct CDR3 sequences, roughly 10% of them singletons. Study-wide results and limits: Contracting CD4+ clones sat mainly in CM and EM; CD8+ in EMRA. Second-wave clones with a day 37 peak had unconfirmed SARS-CoV-2 specificity.

This sequence originates from a man aged 18 to 35 who had mild COVID-19 (a few samples of this study predate the infection). Cell type and time point are not known. The V call is TRBV12-3 or TRBV12-4, the J call TRBJ2-7; D unclear. Sequenced: PBMCs or a T cell subset sorted from them (not recorded which). CDR3 in amino acids: CASSYIFYEQYF. As DNA, the CDR3 is TGTGCCAGCAGCTACATCTTTTACGAGCAGTACTTC.